These 20 T cell receptor beta chains originate from one sample sequenced in a study of blood T cell repertoires in COVID-19. Sequencing was performed with immunoSEQ multiplex PCR; in TCRdb, only in-frame clones are kept and a portion is missing. The sample records approximately 120,000 clones, roughly four fifths being singletons. The sample taken for sequencing was PBMCs or T cells enriched from blood (not recorded which). The receptors originated from a man aged 30 to 45 who had recovered from COVID-19.

The chain is built from TRBV11-1 and TRBJ2-7; 8 bases agree with TRBD1. V trimming: 9 bases; J trimming: 6 bases; junction bases outside the gene matches: 7. The CDR3 contains 12 residues. Per the germline V gene, CDR1 is SGHAT and CDR2 is FQDESV (reference sequence). The CDR3 DNA reads TGTGCCAGTGGACAGGGAGGAGGCGAGCAGTACGTC. It codes for CASGQGGGEQYV.

J is TRBJ1-1 and V is TRBV5-6, with no clear D. The CDR3 is 12 residues long. Germline assignment: CDR1 SGHDT and CDR2 YYEEEE. V was cut by 0 bases and J by 6 bases, with 6 bases left in between. The CDR3 DNA sequence: TGTGCCAGCAGCTTGGCCCAGGCTGAAGCTTTCTTT. Its protein is CASSLAQAEAFF.

The rearrangement links TRBV7-8 to TRBJ1-2; D uncertain. Trimming took 5 bases from V and 7 from J, leaving 20 bases between them. In germline, CDR1 is SGHVS, CDR2 FQNEAQ. The CDR3 loop spans 15 amino acids. As DNA, the CDR3 is TGTGCCAGCAGCACCCGGGAAGGGTCGGTCCGTGGCTACACCTTC. It specifies CASSTREGSVRGYTF.

V usage is TRBV7-2 and J usage is TRBJ2-1, with D maybe TRBD1 (6 bases). With 5 bases removed from V and 0 bases from J, the gap between germline ends came to 14 bases. The CDR3 sequence is 16 residues long. Germline assignment: CDR1 SGHTA and CDR2 FQGNSA. CDR3 amino acids: CASSTQGRSSYNEQFF. CDR3 nucleotide sequence: TGTGCCAGCAGCACACAGGGACGCAGCTCCTACAATGAGCAGTTCTTC.

The chain is built from TRBV5-1 and TRBJ2-7; TRBD2 matches 10 bases. Trimming at V came to 1 base and at J to 1 base, leaving 5 bases not matched to a gene. The CDR3 has 16 residues. Germline V gene data show CDR1 as SGHRS and CDR2 as YFSETQ. The CDR3 DNA sequence: TGCGCCAGCAGCTTGAACCCTAGCGGGGGTTCCTACGAGCAGTACTTC. Translated, it gives CASSLNPSGGSYEQYF.

The chain couples TRBV27 to TRBJ2-1; 7 nucleotides line up with TRBD1. The V segment lost 5 bases and the J segment 4 bases; nucleotides outside the gene matches: 5. Germline V gives CDR1 MNHEY, CDR2 SMNVEV (reference sequence). The CDR3 is 14 amino acids. The CDR3, as DNA: TGTGCCAGCAGTCCCGGGACAGAGTACAATGAGCAGTTCTTC. This gives the protein CASSPGTEYNEQFF.

This chain joins TRBV5-1 and TRBJ2-5; 8 bases are shared with TRBD2. V shed 3 bases and J 1 base; nucleotides not matched to a gene: 2. The germline V gene encodes CDR1 SGHRS and CDR2 YFSETQ. The CDR3 loop spans 14 amino acids. The chain's CDR3 is CASSSTSAQETQYF. CDR3 nucleotide sequence: TGCGCCAGCAGCTCGACTAGCGCCCAAGAGACCCAGTACTTC.

The chain couples TRBV3-1 (or the pseudogene TRBV3-2) to TRBJ1-5, with D uncertain. V lost 4 bases and J 3 bases, leaving 10 bases between the germline ends. There are 14 residues in the CDR3. Germline CDR1 is LGHDT and CDR2 is YNNKEL (reference sequence). The CDR3 DNA sequence: TGTGCCAGCAGCCCCTCCCAGGCCAATCAGCCCCAGCATTTT. Its translation is CASSPSQANQPQHF.

The chain has TRBV2 and TRBJ2-5, with 9 bases matching TRBD1. J was trimmed by 5 bases and V by 2 bases; bases with no gene match: 6. The CDR3 has 15 residues. The germline gives CDR1 SNHLY, CDR2 FYNNEI. In DNA, the CDR3 is TGTGCCAGCAGTGAATACAGGGGGCGCGGGGAGACCCAGTACTTC. Translation: CASSEYRGRGETQYF.

The V and J genes are TRBV9 and TRBJ1-2; the match to TRBD1 covers 7 bases. The CDR3 extends over 13 amino acids. Germline lookup yields CDR1 SGDLS and CDR2 YYNGEE. The J segment lost 6 bases and the V segment lost 1 base, leaving 3 bases of the junction unmatched. The CDR3 is CASSVQGEDGYTF. The CDR3 region has the DNA TGTGCCAGCAGCGTACAGGGGGAGGATGGCTACACCTTC.

The chain employs TRBV20-1 and TRBJ1-5; D is perhaps TRBD1 (6 bases). The CDR3 totals 11 residues. V was clipped by 6 bases and J by 12 bases, with 15 bases between them. The V gene's germline CDR1 is DFQATT and CDR2 SNEGSKA (reference sequence). Written as DNA, the CDR3 is TGCAGTGCATCAGATTTCAGGGGCCAGCATTTT. It codes for CSASDFRGQHF.

V is TRBV11-2 and J is TRBJ2-7; D is unresolved. The CDR3 spans 16 residues. The germline gives CDR1 SGHAT, CDR2 FQNNGV. V lost 0 bases, J lost 2 bases, and 14 bases lay in between. DNA of the CDR3: TGTGCCAGCAGCTTAGATACCCACAGTTTCCCCTACGAGCAGTACTTC. Its translation: CASSLDTHSFPYEQYF.

The rearrangement uses TRBV20-1 and TRBJ2-7; D unclear. The CDR3 spans 11 residues. The germline CDR1 and CDR2 sequences are DFQATT and SNEGSKA (reference sequence). The V end was cut by 3 bases, the J end by 7 bases, with 10 bases between. In DNA, the CDR3 is TGCAGTGCTAGGGTATCGAGGGAGCAGTACTTC. Translated, it gives CSARVSREQYF.

This chain joins TRBV9 and TRBJ2-5; D perhaps matches TRBD1 (5 bases). The CDR3 runs 13 residues. From germline, CDR1 is SGDLS and CDR2 YYNGEE. V was clipped by 3 bases and J by 5 bases, with 11 bases between them. CDR3 protein: CASSAPNRETQYF. The CDR3 DNA reads as TGTGCCAGCAGCGCCCCAAACAGGGAGACCCAGTACTTC.

The chain uses TRBV6-5 and TRBJ1-5, with D unresolved. Germline CDR1 MNHEY, CDR2 SVGAGI. V gave up 3 bases and J gave up 7 bases, with 10 bases separating them. The CDR3 contains 13 residues. The CDR3 sequence is CASSYRQNQPQHF. The CDR3 DNA is TGTGCCAGCAGTTATCGTCAGAACCAGCCCCAGCATTTT.

This chain uses TRBV7-9 with TRBJ2-4, with D possibly matching TRBD2 (5 bases). Germline V gene lookup returns CDR1 SEHNR and CDR2 FQNEAQ (reference sequence). V shed 5 bases and J shed 8 bases, with 16 bases lying between them. The CDR3 covers 14 residues. The DNA for the CDR3 is TGTGCCAGCAGCCTTCCCTTGGGAGCTGACATTCAGTACTTC. It encodes CASSLPLGADIQYF.

J is TRBJ2-1 and V is TRBV12-3 or TRBV12-4; 9 bases agree with TRBD2. Trimming cost V 8 bases and J 6 bases; bases outside gene matches: 5. This CDR3 is built from 13 residues. CDR3 in DNA: TGTGCCAGCGGACTAGCGACATTCAATGAGCAGTTCTTC. Its protein is CASGLATFNEQFF.

A few counts support this clone. This rearrangement joins TRBV7-9 to TRBJ2-7, with TRBD1 matching 7 bases. The CDR3 is 15 residues long. J lost 1 base, V lost 4 bases, and 7 bases had no gene match. Germline assignment: CDR1 SEHNR and CDR2 FQNEAQ (reference sequence). CDR3 nucleotide sequence: TGTGCCAGCAGCTATGGACAGGACCTTTCCTACGAGCAGTACTTC. Translated: CASSYGQDLSYEQYF.

The chain combines TRBV30 with TRBJ1-5, with 10 bases that match TRBD1. Looked up from germline, CDR1 is GTSNPN and CDR2 is SVGIG (reference sequence). This CDR3 is built from 13 residues. J was trimmed by 6 bases and V by 7 bases; bases with no gene match: 6. The CDR3 DNA sequence: TGTGCCTTGGGGGACAGGGGCAGTCAGCCCCAGCATTTT. As protein: CALGDRGSQPQHF. The full variable domain, rest sourced from reference TRBV30 and TRBJ1-5, is SQTIHQWPATLVQPVGSPLSLECTVEGTSNPNLYWYRQAAGRGLQLLFYSVGIGQISSEVPQNLSASRPQDRQFILSSKKLLLSDSGFYLCALGDRGSQPQHFGDGTRLSIL.

The chain couples TRBV21-1 to TRBJ2-2; the table's D call, TRBD1, has no DNA check behind it. TRBV21-1 is flagged as a pseudogene. The CDR3 extends over 17 amino acids. The CDR3 bases are TGTGCCAGCAGCATATATGTGGGACATAACAACACCGGGGAGCTGTTTTTT. This encodes CASSIYVGHNNTGELFF.